These T cell receptor beta chains were read from a single sample in a study of cytomegalovirus exposure and HLA in healthy donors. The protocol was immunoSEQ multiplex PCR, while the TCRdb copy is restricted to in-frame clones and leaves out a portion. The data hold 95,000 to 150,000 clones, with 80% to 90% observed a single time. What was sequenced was PBMCs. The receptor source for this set is a woman aged 18-30 years in good health and CMV-seronegative. Both conserved end residues are part of each CDR3. Fields, in order: J gene, V gene, clone size, D gene, CDR3 DNA, CDR3 protein. D genes are given only for firm matches. Rows may omit the clone size; those that give it use once, few, many or a size class.

TRBJ1-4	TRBV7-6	.	.	TGTGCCAGCAGCTCCTACAGGGCCTCTAATGAAAAACTGTTTTTT	CASSSYRASNEKLFF
TRBJ2-7	TRBV27	.	.	TGTGCCAGCAGTTTATCAATCTCTAGCGAGCAGTACTTC	CASSLSISSEQYF
TRBJ1-2	TRBV6-1	.	.	TGTGCCAGCAGTGAAGATAACGGGAAAGTATTGTATGGCTACACCTTC	CASSEDNGKVLYGYTF
TRBJ2-7	TRBV27	.	.	TGTGCCAGCAGTTTAGACTCCAATGGTCTCGAGCAGTACTTC	CASSLDSNGLEQYF
TRBJ2-3	TRBV5-8	.	.	TGTGCCAGCAGCCGGAACCGGGACACAAGCACAGATACGCAGTATTTT	CASSRNRDTSTDTQYF
TRBJ1-1	TRBV30	.	.	TGTGCCTGGAGTCCTTCGAACACTGAAGCTTTCTTT	CAWSPSNTEAFF
TRBJ2-5	TRBV19	few	.	TGTGCCAGTAGTATCGGGCAAGAGACCCAGTACTTC	CASSIGQETQYF
TRBJ2-3	TRBV29-1	.	TRBD2	TGCAGCGTCGGAGAGGGGCGGGAGTCGGCAGATACGCAGTATTTT	CSVGEGRESADTQYF
TRBJ1-1	TRBV30	once	.	TGTGCCTGGAGCGAGCCGACGGGTACTGAAGCTTTCTTT	CAWSEPTGTEAFF
TRBJ1-1	TRBV5-6	once	TRBD1	TGTGCCAGCAGCTTCCCGACAGGGACCACTGAAGCTTTCTTT	CASSFPTGTTEAFF
TRBJ1-4	TRBV28	.	TRBD1	TGTGCCAGCAGAGGGGCCAGGGGGAATGAAAAACTGTTTTTT	CASRGARGNEKLFF
TRBJ1-2	TRBV6-5	few	TRBD1	TGTGCCAGCAGTCAAACAGGGGGCGATGGCTACACCTTC	CASSQTGGDGYTF
TRBJ1-1	TRBV6-5	.	.	TGTGCCAGCAGCCTACAGGAGAACACTGAAGCTTTCTTT	CASSLQENTEAFF
TRBJ2-2	TRBV4-2	.	TRBD2	TGTGCCAGCAGCCAAGGACTAGCGGGGGGCGGGGAGCTGTTTTTT	CASSQGLAGGGELFF
TRBJ2-7	TRBV27	.	.	TGTGCCAGCAGCACGGGGTCGGGGTACGAGCAGTACTTC	CASSTGSGYEQYF
TRBJ1-1	TRBV9	.	.	TGTGCCAGCAGCCCCCCGGCGGGAAGTCCTGAAGCTTTCTTT	CASSPPAGSPEAFF
TRBJ2-2	TRBV9	.	TRBD2	TGTGCCAGCAGCGTAGTGGGACTAGCGTCAGTGGGGGAGCTGTTTTTT	CASSVVGLASVGELFF
TRBJ2-2	TRBV5-6	once	.	TGTGCCAGCAGCTTGGTCTCACGGGGCACCGGGGAGCTGTTTTTT	CASSLVSRGTGELFF
TRBJ2-5	TRBV28	.	TRBD1	TGTGCCAGCAGTTGGTTCCCGGGACAGGGGTACCAAGAGACCCAGTACTTC	CASSWFPGQGYQETQYF
TRBJ2-2	TRBV28	.	TRBD1	TGTGCCAGCAGTGACAGGGCGAACACCGGGGAGCTGTTTTTT	CASSDRANTGELFF
TRBJ1-1	TRBV7-9	.	.	TGTGCCAGCAGCCCCAGGACAGTGCCTGTTTCTGAAGCTTTCTTT	CASSPRTVPVSEAFF
TRBJ2-7	TRBV5-6	.	.	TGTGCCAGCAGCTTGTACGGCGAGCAGTACTTC	CASSLYGEQYF
TRBJ1-4	TRBV15	.	TRBD1	TGTGCCACCAGCAGAGAAATAGGGACAGGGGGTGAAAAACTGTTTTTT	CATSREIGTGGEKLFF
TRBJ2-7	TRBV21-1	.	.	TGTGCCAGCAGCAATTGGACTAGCGGGAGAGGTTTATACGAGCAGTACTTC	CASSNWTSGRGLYEQYF
TRBJ2-1	TRBV5-1	.	TRBD2	TGCGCCAGCAGCTTAGCACTAGCGGAAGATGGAAATGAGCAGTTCTTC	CASSLALAEDGNEQFF
TRBJ1-2	TRBV4-3	.	.	TGCGCCAGCAGCCAAGATATTAGCGGACTATGGAGCTACACCTTC	CASSQDISGLWSYTF
TRBJ1-1	TRBV27	.	.	TGTGCCAGCAGTTTGTCGGGGAATGAAGCTTTCTTT	CASSLSGNEAFF
TRBJ1-4	TRBV5-4	.	TRBD1	TGTGCCAGCAGCTTGGGGGACAGGGTAACTAATGAAAAACTGTTTTTT	CASSLGDRVTNEKLFF
TRBJ2-7	TRBV6-5	.	TRBD1	TGTGCCAGCAGTGAGACAGGGGCTAGGTACGAGCAGTACTTC	CASSETGARYEQYF
TRBJ1-4	TRBV7-8	.	.	TGTGCCAGCAGCCCTGAACAGGTCCTTGGGGAAAAACTGTTTTTT	CASSPEQVLGEKLFF
TRBJ1-4	TRBV2	.	.	TGTGCCAGCAGAATCTCCGGGAGCTCTAATGAAAAACTGTTTTTT	CASRISGSSNEKLFF
TRBJ2-4	TRBV5-4	.	TRBD2	TGTGCCAGCAGCTTGGCAGCCGTGTCTAGCGGGCCTGCGGGGAAAAACATTCAGTACTTC	CASSLAAVSSGPAGKNIQYF
TRBJ1-3	TRBV19	.	TRBD1	TGTGCCAGTAGTCCGAGACAGGGCCGCTCTGGAAACACCATATATTTT	CASSPRQGRSGNTIYF
TRBJ2-2	TRBV7-6	few	.	TGTGCCGGCTTAGACAGTCACGGGGAGCTGTTTTTT	CAGLDSHGELFF
TRBJ2-3	TRBV5-6	.	.	TGTGCCAGCAGCTTGGGGGCCGTGATGTTCACAGATACGCAGTATTTT	CASSLGAVMFTDTQYF
TRBJ1-1	TRBV25-1	.	.	TGTGCCAGCAGGCGGGGGGCCGGCCCTGAAGCTTTCTTT	CASRRGAGPEAFF
TRBJ2-6	TRBV5-1	once	TRBD1	TGCGCCAGCAGCTTTGAGGGGGCCACTGGGGCCAACGTCCTGACTTTC	CASSFEGATGANVLTF
TRBJ1-4	TRBV7-9	.	.	TGTGCCAGCAACCGGGAGGAGGGGGAAGAACTGTTTTTT	CASNREEGEELFF
TRBJ2-1	TRBV7-9	few	.	TGTGCCAGCAGCCCCACCAGGGGGGAGGAGCAGTTCTTC	CASSPTRGEEQFF
TRBJ2-1	TRBV28	.	.	TGTGCCAGCAGCGCGGGCCTGAATGAGCAGTTCTTC	CASSAGLNEQFF
TRBJ1-2	TRBV5-4	.	TRBD1	TGTGCCAGCAGCTTGGATCAGGCAGGGGGCAACTATGGCTACACCTTC	CASSLDQAGGNYGYTF
TRBJ2-2	TRBV28	.	.	TGTGCCAGCAGTTCTGCGTTTTCCGGGGAGCTGTTTTTT	CASSSAFSGELFF
TRBJ2-2	TRBV19	.	TRBD1	TGTGCCAGTAGTATAGATAGGCCGACAGGGGCGGCCGGGGAGCTGTTTTTT	CASSIDRPTGAAGELFF
TRBJ1-5	TRBV5-6	.	.	TGTGCCTCTAGACGGAGGGACGAGGATAATCAGCCCCAGCATTTT	CASRRRDEDNQPQHF
TRBJ1-2	TRBV28	.	TRBD1	TGTGCCAGCTTCGCCGAATCGGACAGGGTCTATGGCTACACCTTC	CASFAESDRVYGYTF
TRBJ2-1	TRBV29-1	.	.	TGCAGCGTACGACCAGGCTTCTCCTACAATGAGCAGTTCTTC	CSVRPGFSYNEQFF
TRBJ1-4	TRBV5-1	.	TRBD1	TGCGCCAGCAGCCCGGGACAGGGAGGCGAAAAACTGTTTTTT	CASSPGQGGEKLFF